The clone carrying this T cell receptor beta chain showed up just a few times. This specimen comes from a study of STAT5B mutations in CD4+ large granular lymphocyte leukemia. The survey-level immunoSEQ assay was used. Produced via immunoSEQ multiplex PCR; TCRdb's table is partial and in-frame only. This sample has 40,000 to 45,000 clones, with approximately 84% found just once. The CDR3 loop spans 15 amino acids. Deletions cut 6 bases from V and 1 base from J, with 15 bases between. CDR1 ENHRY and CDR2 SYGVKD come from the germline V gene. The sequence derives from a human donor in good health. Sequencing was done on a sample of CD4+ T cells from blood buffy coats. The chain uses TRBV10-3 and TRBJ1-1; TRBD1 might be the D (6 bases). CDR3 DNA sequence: TGTGCCATCAGAAATCAACGGGACACGAACACTGAAGCTTTCTTT. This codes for CAIRNQRDTNTEAFF.